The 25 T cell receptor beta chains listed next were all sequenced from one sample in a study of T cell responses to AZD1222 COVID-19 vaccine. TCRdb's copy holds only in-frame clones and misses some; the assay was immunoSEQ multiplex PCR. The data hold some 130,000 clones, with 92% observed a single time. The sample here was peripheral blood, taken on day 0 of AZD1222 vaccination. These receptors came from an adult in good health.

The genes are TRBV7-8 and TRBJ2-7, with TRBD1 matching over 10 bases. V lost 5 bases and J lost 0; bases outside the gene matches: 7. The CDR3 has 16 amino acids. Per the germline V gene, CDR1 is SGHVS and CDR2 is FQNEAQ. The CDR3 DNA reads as TGTGCCAGCAGCGGTACAGGGACAGGGGCCTCCTACGAGCAGTACTTC. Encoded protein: CASSGTGTGASYEQYF.

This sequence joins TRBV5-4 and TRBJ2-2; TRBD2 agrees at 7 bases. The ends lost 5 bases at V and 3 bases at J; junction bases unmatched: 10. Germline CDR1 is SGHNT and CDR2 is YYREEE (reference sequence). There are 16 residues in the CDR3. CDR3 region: CASRNGGGRYTGELFF. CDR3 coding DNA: TGTGCCAGCAGGAATGGCGGGGGAAGATACACCGGGGAGCTGTTTTTT.

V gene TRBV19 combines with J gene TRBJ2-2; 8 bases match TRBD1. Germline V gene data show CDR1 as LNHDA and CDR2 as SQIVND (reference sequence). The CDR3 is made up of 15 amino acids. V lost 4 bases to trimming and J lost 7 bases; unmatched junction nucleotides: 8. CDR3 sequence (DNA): TGTGCCAGTAGTAAAAGGGTGACAGGGGTCGGGGAGCTGTTTTTT. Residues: CASSKRVTGVGELFF.

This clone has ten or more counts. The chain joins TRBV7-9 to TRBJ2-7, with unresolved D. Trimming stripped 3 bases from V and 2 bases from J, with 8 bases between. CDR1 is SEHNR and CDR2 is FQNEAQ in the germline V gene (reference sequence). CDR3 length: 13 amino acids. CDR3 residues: CASSLVRTYEQYF. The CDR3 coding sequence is TGTGCCAGCAGCTTGGTAAGGACCTACGAGCAGTACTTC.

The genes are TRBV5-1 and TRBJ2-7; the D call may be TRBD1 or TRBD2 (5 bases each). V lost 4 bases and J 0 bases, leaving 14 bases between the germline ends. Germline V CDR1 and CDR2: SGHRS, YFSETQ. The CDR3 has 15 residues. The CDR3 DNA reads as TGCGCCAGCAGCGTGAGGGACGGAAGCTCCTACGAGCAGTACTTC. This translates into CASSVRDGSSYEQYF.

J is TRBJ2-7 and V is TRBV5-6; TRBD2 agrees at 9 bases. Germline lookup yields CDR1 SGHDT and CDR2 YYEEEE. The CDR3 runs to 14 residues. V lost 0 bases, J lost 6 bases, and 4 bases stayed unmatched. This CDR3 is CASSLAAGGAEQYF. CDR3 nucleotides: TGTGCCAGCAGCTTGGCAGCGGGAGGAGCCGAGCAGTACTTC. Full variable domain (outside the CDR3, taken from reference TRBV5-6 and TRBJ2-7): DAGVTQSPTHLIKTRGQQVTLRCSPKSGHDTVSWYQQALGQGPQFIFQYYEEEERQRGNFPDRFSGHQFPNYSSELNVNALLLGDSALYLCASSLAAGGAEQYFGPGTRLTVT.

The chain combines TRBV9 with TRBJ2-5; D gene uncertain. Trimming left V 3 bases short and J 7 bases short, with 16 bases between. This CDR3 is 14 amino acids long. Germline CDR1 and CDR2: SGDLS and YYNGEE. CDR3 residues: CASSARLEVGTQYF. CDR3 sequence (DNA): TGTGCCAGCAGCGCGAGACTGGAAGTAGGGACCCAGTACTTC.

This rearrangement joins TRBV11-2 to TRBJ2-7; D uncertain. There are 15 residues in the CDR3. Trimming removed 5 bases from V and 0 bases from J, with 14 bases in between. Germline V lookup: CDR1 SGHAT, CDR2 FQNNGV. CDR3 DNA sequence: TGTGCCAGCAGCCCACCTAGGGTGGTCTCCTACGAGCAGTACTTC. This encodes CASSPPRVVSYEQYF.

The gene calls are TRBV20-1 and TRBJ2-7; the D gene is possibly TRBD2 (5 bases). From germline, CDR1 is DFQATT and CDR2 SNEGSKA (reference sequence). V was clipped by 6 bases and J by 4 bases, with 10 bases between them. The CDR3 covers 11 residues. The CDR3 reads CSALGGYEQYF. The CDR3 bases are TGCAGTGCCCTTGGAGGTTACGAGCAGTACTTC.

DNA for the CDR3: TGTGCCAGCAGCCCCTCCGGGACAGGCGTACCCCTCCACCTCCACTTT. It is translated as CASSPSGTGVPLHLHF. The V call is TRBV28, the J call TRBJ1-6; 8 bases line up with TRBD1. The J segment lost 15 bases and the V segment lost 6 bases, leaving 19 bases of the junction unmatched. The CDR3 is 16 residues long. Per germline, CDR1 MDHEN and CDR2 SYDVKM. The whole variable domain, filled in from reference TRBV28 and TRBJ1-6, reads DVKVTQSSRYLVKRTGEKVFLECVQDMDHENMFWYRQDPGLGLRLIYFSYDVKMKEKGDIPEGYSVSREKKERFSLILESASTNQTSMYLCASSPSGTGVPLHLHFGNGTRLTVT.

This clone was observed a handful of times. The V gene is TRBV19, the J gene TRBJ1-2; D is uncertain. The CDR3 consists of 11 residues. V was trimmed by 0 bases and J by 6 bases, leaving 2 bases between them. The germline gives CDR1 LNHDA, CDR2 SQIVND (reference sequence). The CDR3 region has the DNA TGTGCCAGTAGTATAGATAATGGCTACACCTTC. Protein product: CASSIDNGYTF.

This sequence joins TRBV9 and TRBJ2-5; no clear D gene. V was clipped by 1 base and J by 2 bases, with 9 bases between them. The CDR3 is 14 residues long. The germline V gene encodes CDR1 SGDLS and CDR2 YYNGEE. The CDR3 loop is CASSVSSRQETQYF. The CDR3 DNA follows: TGTGCCAGCAGCGTAAGCTCCCGTCAAGAGACCCAGTACTTC. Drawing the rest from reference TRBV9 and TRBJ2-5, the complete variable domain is DSGVTQTPKHLITATGQRVTLRCSPRSGDLSVYWYQQSLDQGLQFLIQYYNGEERAKGNILERFSAQQFPDLHSELNLSSLELGDSALYFCASSVSSRQETQYFGPGTRLLVL.

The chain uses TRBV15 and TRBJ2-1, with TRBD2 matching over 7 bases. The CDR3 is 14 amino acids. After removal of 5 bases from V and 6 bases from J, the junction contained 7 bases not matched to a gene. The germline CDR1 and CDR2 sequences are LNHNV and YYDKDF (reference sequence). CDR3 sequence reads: CATSSGGRGNEQFF. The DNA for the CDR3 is TGTGCCACCAGCTCTGGGGGGAGGGGCAATGAGCAGTTCTTC.

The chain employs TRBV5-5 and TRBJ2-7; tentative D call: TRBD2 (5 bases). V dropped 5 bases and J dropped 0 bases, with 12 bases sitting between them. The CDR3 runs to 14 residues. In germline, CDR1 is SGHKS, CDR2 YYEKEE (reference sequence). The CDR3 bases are TGTGCCAGCAGGGCGGGCAGGAGCTCCTACGAGCAGTACTTC. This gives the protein CASRAGRSSYEQYF.

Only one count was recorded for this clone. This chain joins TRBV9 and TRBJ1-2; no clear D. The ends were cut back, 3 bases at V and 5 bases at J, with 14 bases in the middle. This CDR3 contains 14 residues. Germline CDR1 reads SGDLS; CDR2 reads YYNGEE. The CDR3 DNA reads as TGTGCCAGCAGCGGGGCCCCCGGATCGTATGGCTACACCTTC. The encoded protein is CASSGAPGSYGYTF.

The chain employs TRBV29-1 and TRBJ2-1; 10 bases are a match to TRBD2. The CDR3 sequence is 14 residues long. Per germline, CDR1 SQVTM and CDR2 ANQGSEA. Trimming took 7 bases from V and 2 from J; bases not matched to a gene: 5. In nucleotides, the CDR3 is TGCAGCGCCGTGGGACTAGCGACCTACAATGAGCAGTTCTTC. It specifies CSAVGLATYNEQFF.

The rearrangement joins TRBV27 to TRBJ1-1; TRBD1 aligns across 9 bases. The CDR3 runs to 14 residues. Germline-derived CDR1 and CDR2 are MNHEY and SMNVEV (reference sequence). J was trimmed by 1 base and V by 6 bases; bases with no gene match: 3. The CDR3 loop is CASRVDRGNTEAFF. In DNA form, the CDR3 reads TGTGCCAGCAGGGTGGACAGGGGGAACACTGAAGCTTTCTTT.

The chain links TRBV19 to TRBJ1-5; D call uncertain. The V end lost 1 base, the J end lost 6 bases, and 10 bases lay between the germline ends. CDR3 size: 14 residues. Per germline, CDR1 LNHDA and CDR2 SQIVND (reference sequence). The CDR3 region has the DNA TGTGCCAGTAGTATAGGGCTCCGAGGTCAGCCCCAGCATTTT. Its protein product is CASSIGLRGQPQHF.

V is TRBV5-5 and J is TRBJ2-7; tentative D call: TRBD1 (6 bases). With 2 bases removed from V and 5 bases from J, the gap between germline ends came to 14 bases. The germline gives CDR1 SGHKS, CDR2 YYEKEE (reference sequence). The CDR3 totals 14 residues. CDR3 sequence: CASSLQGNRHEQYF. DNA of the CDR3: TGTGCCAGCAGCTTACAGGGCAATCGGCACGAGCAGTACTTC.

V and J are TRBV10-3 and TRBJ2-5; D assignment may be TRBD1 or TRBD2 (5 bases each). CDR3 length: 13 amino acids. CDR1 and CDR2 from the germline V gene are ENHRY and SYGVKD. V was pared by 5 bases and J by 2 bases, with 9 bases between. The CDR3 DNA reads TGTGCCATCAGTCTGGGACCTCAAGAGACCCAGTACTTC. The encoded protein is CAISLGPQETQYF.

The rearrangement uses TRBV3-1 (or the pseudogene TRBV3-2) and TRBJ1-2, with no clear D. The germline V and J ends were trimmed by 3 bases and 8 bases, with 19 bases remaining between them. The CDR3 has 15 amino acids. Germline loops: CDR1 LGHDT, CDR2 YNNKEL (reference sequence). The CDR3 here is CASSHQHTLLSGYTF. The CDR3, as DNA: TGTGCCAGCAGCCATCAACACACCCTGCTCTCGGGCTACACCTTC.

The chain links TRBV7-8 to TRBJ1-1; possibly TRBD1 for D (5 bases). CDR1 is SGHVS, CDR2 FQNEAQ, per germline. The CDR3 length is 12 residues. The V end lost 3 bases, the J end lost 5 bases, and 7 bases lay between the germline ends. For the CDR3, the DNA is TGTGCCAGCAGCTTGGGGGAAACTGAAGCTTTCTTT. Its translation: CASSLGETEAFF.

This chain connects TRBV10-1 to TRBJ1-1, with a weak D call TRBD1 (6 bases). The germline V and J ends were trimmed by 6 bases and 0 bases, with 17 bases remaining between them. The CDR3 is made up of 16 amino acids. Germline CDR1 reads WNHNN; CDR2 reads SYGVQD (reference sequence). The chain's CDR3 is CASSPGGASMNTEAFF. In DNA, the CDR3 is TGCGCCAGCAGCCCCGGGGGGGCGAGTATGAACACTGAAGCTTTCTTT.

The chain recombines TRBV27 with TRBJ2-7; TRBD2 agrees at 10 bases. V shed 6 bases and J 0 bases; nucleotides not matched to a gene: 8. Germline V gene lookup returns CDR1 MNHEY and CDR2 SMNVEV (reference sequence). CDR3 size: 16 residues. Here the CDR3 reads CASSTRTSGHSYEQYF. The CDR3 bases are TGTGCCAGCAGCACCAGGACTAGCGGACACTCCTACGAGCAGTACTTC.

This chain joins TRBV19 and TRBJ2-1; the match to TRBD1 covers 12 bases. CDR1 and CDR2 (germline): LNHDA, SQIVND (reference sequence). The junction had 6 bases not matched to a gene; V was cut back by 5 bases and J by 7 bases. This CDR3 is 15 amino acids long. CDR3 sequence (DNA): TGTGCCAGTAGTCTTGGGGGACAGGGGGCGAATGAGCAGTTCTTC. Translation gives CASSLGGQGANEQFF.